These 10 T cell receptor beta chains were all obtained from the same sample, sequenced in a study of shared clonotypes between healthy human individuals. Profiled with immunoSEQ multiplex PCR; TCRdb holds only in-frame clones, not every one. This table has some 350,000 clones, around 74% appearing once. What was sequenced was memory CD4+ T cells sorted from blood. The subset: CD45RA-negative fraction. The receptors stem from a man under 40 in good health.

The rearrangement uses TRBV6-1 and TRBJ2-2; D unclear. The CDR3 is 13 residues long. V lost 6 bases and J 0 bases, leaving 5 bases between the germline ends. CDR1 and CDR2 from the germline V gene are MNHNS and SASEGT. CDR3 in amino acids: CASRESNTGELFF. CDR3 in DNA: TGTGCCAGCAGAGAATCGAACACCGGGGAGCTGTTTTTT.

The rearrangement joins TRBV30 to TRBJ2-7; the D is unclear. The CDR3 consists of 11 residues. The germline V and J ends were trimmed by 4 bases and 6 bases, with 10 bases remaining between them. Germline CDR1 is GTSNPN and CDR2 is SVGIG (reference sequence). The CDR3 spells CAWNIRAEQYF. The CDR3 nucleotides read TGTGCCTGGAACATCCGGGCCGAGCAGTACTTC.

CDR3 residues: CASRLDRYEQYF. The CDR3 coding sequence is TGTGCCAGCAGGCTGGACAGATACGAGCAGTACTTC. This chain uses TRBV2 with TRBJ2-7; D possibly corresponds to TRBD1 (6 bases). The CDR3 has 12 amino acids. The germline V gene has CDR1 SNHLY and CDR2 FYNNEI. Trimming took 6 bases from V and 4 from J, leaving 10 bases between them.

In its sample, this clone was seen a few times. The J gene is TRBJ2-1, the V gene TRBV20-1; D is undetermined. Germline V gene lookup returns CDR1 DFQATT and CDR2 SNEGSKA (reference sequence). The length of the CDR3 is 11 residues. V shed 7 bases and J shed 7 bases, with 11 bases lying between them. Here the CDR3 reads CSGRRMNEQFF. Here the CDR3 DNA reads TGCAGTGGCCGACGTATGAATGAGCAGTTCTTC.

The chain links TRBV5-1 to TRBJ1-1; 7 bases match TRBD1. The V segment lost 0 bases and the J segment 6 bases; nucleotides outside the gene matches: 2. The CDR3 runs to 13 residues. The germline CDR1 and CDR2 sequences are SGHRS and YFSETQ. The CDR3 loop reads CASSLGGQPEAFF. The CDR3 nucleotides read TGCGCCAGCAGCTTGGGGGGACAGCCTGAAGCTTTCTTT. Drawing the rest from reference TRBV5-1 and TRBJ1-1, the complete variable domain is KAGVTQTPRYLIKTRGQQVTLSCSPISGHRSVSWYQQTPGQGLQFLFEYFSETQRNKGNFPGRFSGRQFSNSRSEMNVSTLELGDSALYLCASSLGGQPEAFFGQGTRLTVV.

The V gene is TRBV19, the J gene TRBJ2-5; tentatively, D is TRBD1 (5 bases). The CDR3 loop spans 15 amino acids. Germline CDR1 reads LNHDA; CDR2 reads SQIVND (reference sequence). V was pared by 4 bases and J by 5 bases, with 17 bases between. For the CDR3, the DNA is TGTGCCAGTAGTAAGGAGTCTGCAGGGCTGGAGACCCAGTACTTC. Its protein is CASSKESAGLETQYF.

The chain links TRBV7-8 to TRBJ2-7; D remains ambiguous. The length of the CDR3 is 12 residues. V was shortened by 5 bases and J by 2 bases, with 7 bases between the two germline ends. CDR1 is SGHVS and CDR2 is FQNEAQ in the germline V gene. For the CDR3, the DNA is TGTGCCAGCAGCCAGGACCCCTACGAGCAGTACTTC. Translating gives CASSQDPYEQYF.

A word on this clone: The sample carries other DNA sequences with the same CDR3. This chain joins TRBV9 and TRBJ1-1, with D perhaps matching TRBD1 (5 bases). The CDR3 length is 13 residues. V was cut by 0 bases and J by 7 bases, with 10 bases left in between. Germline V gene sequence: CDR1 SGDLS, CDR2 YYNGEE. The CDR3 loop is CASSVAGGGEAFF. CDR3 sequence (DNA): TGTGCCAGCAGCGTAGCGGGGGGAGGTGAAGCTTTCTTT.

As to this clone: This sample includes further DNA sequences coding for the same CDR3. J is TRBJ2-1 and V is TRBV5-1, with 10 bases that match TRBD2. V was clipped by 0 bases and J by 6 bases; unmatched bases: 3. CDR3 length: 15 amino acids. Per the germline V gene, CDR1 is SGHRS and CDR2 is YFSETQ. The CDR3 region has the DNA TGCGCCAGCAGCTTGGTAGCGGGAGGCCCCAATGAGCAGTTCTTC. It specifies CASSLVAGGPNEQFF.

This clone was recorded only once. This chain connects TRBV19 to TRBJ2-7; TRBD1 or TRBD2 may be the D gene (6 bases each). V lost 3 bases and J lost 0, with 15 bases in between. The CDR3 length is 16 residues. Germline CDR1 LNHDA, CDR2 SQIVND (reference sequence). The CDR3 region has the DNA TGTGCCAGTAGTATGAATACGGGGGCCCCCTCCTACGAGCAGTACTTC. Translated: CASSMNTGAPSYEQYF.